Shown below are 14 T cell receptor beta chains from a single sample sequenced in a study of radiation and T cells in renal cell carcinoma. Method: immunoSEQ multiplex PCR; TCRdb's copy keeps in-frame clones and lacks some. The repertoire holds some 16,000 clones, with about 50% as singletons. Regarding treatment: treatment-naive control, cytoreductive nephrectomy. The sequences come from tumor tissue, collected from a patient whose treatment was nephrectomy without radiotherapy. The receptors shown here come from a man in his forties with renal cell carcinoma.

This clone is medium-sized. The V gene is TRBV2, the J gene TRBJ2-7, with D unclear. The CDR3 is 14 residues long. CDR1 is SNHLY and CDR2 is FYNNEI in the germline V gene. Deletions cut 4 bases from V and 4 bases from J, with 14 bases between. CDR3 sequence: CASSGMGGKYEQYF. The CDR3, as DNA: TGTGCCAGCAGTGGAATGGGCGGAAAATACGAGCAGTACTTC.

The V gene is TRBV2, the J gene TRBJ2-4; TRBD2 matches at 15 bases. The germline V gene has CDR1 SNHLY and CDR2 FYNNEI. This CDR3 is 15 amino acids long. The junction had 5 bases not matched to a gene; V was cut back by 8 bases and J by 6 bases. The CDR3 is CASLGLAGGTNIQYF. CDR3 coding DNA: TGTGCCAGCTTGGGACTAGCGGGGGGCACAAACATTCAGTACTTC. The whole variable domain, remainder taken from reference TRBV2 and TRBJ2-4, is EPEVTQTPSHQVTQMGQEVILRCVPISNHLYFYWYRQILGQKVEFLVSFYNNEISEKSEIFDDQFSVERPDGSNFTLKIRSTKLEDSAMYFCASLGLAGGTNIQYFGAGTRLSVL.

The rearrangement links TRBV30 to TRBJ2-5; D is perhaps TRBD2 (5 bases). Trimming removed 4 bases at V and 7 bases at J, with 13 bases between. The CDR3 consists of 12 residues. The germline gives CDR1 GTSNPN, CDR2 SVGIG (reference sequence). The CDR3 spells CAWKGEPGTQYF. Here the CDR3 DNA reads TGTGCCTGGAAGGGAGAGCCAGGGACCCAGTACTTC.

CDR3 region: CASSPTTGGAADTQYF. CDR3 in DNA: TGCGCCAGCAGCCCTACTACAGGGGGCGCGGCAGATACGCAGTATTTT. This chain links TRBV4-3 with TRBJ2-3; the match to TRBD1 covers 9 bases. This CDR3 has 16 residues. Germline loops: CDR1 LGHNA, CDR2 YSLEER. V was clipped by 4 bases and J by 4 bases; unmatched bases: 9.

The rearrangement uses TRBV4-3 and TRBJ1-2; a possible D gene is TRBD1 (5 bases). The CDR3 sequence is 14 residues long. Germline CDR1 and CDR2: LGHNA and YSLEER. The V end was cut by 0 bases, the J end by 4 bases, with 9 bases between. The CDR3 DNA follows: TGCGCCAGCAGCCAAGATTTCGGGGGCTATGGCTACACCTTC. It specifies CASSQDFGGYGYTF.

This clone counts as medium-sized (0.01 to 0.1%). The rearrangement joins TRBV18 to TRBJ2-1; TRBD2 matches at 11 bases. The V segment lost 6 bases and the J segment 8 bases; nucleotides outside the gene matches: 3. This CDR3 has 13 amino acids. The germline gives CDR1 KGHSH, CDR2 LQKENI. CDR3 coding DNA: TGTGCCAGCTCGACTAGCGGGGTCCATGAGCAGTTCTTC. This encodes CASSTSGVHEQFF.

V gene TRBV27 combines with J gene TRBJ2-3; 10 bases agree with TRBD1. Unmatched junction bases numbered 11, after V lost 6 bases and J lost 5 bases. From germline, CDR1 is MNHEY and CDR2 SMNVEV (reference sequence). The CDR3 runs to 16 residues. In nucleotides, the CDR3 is TGTGCCAGCAGCACGCCACTAGACAGGGGGCAAGATACGCAGTATTTT. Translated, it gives CASSTPLDRGQDTQYF.

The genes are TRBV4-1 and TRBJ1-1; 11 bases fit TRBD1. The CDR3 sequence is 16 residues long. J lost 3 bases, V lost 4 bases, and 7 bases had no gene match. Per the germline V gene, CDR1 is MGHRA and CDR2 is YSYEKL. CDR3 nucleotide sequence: TGCGCCAGCAGCCCGGACAGGGGGCGAGGGTACACTGAAGCTTTCTTT. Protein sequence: CASSPDRGRGYTEAFF.

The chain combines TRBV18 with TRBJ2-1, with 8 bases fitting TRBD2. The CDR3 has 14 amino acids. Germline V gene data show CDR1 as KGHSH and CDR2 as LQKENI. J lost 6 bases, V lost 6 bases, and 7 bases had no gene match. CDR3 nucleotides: TGTGCCAGCTCCCGGACGGGGGGGTCCAATGAGCAGTTCTTC. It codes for CASSRTGGSNEQFF. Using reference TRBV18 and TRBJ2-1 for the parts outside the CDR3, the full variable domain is NAGVMQNPRHLVRRRGQEARLRCSPMKGHSHVYWYRQLPEEGLKFMVYLQKENIIDESGMPKERFSAEFPKEGPSILRIQQVVRGDSAAYFCASSRTGGSNEQFFGPGTRLTVL.

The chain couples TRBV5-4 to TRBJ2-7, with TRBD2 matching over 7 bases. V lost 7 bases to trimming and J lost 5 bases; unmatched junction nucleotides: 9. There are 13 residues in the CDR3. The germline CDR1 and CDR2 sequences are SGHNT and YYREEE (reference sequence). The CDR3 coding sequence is TGTGCCAGCCGCCTGGGGGGGTATAACGAGCAGTACTTC. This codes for CASRLGGYNEQYF.

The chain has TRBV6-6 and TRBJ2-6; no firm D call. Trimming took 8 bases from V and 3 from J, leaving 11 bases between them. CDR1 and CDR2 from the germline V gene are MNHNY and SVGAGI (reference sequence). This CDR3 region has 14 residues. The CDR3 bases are TGTGCCAGCTCGGCCGGCGTTGGGGCCAACGTCCTGACTTTC. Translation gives CASSAGVGANVLTF.

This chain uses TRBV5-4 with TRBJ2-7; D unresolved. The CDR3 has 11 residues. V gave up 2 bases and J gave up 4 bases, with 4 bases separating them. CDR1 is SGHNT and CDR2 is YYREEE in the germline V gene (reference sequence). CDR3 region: CASSLAYEQYF. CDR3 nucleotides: TGTGCCAGCAGCTTAGCATACGAGCAGTACTTC.

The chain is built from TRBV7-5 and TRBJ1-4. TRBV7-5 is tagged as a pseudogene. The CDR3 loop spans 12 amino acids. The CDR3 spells CASSFVISQLFF. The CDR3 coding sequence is TGTGCCAGCAGCTTCGTGATATCCCAACTGTTTTTT.

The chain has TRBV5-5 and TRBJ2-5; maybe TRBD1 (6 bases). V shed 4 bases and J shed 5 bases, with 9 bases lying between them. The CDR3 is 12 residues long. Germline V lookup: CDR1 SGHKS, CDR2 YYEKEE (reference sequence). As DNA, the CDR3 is TGTGCCAGCAGCGGCACAGGGGAGACCCAGTACTTC. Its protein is CASSGTGETQYF. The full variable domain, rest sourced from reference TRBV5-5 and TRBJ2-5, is DAGVTQSPTHLIKTRGQQVTLRCSPISGHKSVSWYQQVLGQGPQFIFQYYEKEERGRGNFPDRFSARQFPNYSSELNVNALLLGDSALYLCASSGTGETQYFGPGTRLLVL.